This TCR beta chain was profiled in a study of patients and donors after allogeneic stem cell transplantation. MiXCR, applied by TCRdb to the RT-PCR reads, yields one record per CDR3 protein. Of a few hundred thousand distinct CDR3 sequences in the sample, 38% are singletons; the top ten hold roughly 10%. The V gene's germline CDR1 is DFQATT and CDR2 SNEGSKA (reference sequence). The CDR3 spans 15 residues. V was clipped by 3 bases and J by 0 bases, with 12 bases between them. V and J are TRBV20-1 and TRBJ2-1, with D uncertain. The source material was blood, either unsorted or a sorted T cell fraction (not recorded which). This receptor was identified in a human donor who was either an allogeneic HSCT recipient or a stem cell or donor lymphocyte infusion donor (not recorded which). It is not recorded whose cells these are; they may come from a transplant donor. The CDR3 coding sequence is TGCAGTGCTAGGTTTAGTAGAAGCTCCTACAATGAGCAGTTCTTC. Amino acid sequence: CSARFSRSSYNEQFF.